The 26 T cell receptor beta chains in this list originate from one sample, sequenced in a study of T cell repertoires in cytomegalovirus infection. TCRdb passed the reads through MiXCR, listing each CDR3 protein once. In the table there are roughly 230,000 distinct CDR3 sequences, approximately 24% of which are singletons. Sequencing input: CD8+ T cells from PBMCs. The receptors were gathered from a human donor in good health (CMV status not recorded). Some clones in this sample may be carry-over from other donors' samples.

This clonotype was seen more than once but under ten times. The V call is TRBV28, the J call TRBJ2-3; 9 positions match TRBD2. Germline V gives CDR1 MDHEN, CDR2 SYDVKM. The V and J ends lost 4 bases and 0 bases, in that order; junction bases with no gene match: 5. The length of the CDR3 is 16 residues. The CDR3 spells CASSSRSGGSTDTQYF. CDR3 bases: TGTGCCAGCAGTTCCCGCAGCGGGGGGAGCACAGATACGCAGTATTTT.

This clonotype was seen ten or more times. CDR3 amino acids: CSATGTSEETQYF. In DNA, the CDR3 is TGCAGTGCTACCGGGACTAGCGAAGAGACCCAGTACTTC. The gene calls are TRBV20-1 and TRBJ2-5; 10 nucleotides align to TRBD2. The germline V gene encodes CDR1 DFQATT and CDR2 SNEGSKA (reference sequence). Trimming at V came to 4 bases and at J to 3 bases, leaving 2 bases not matched to a gene. The CDR3 has 13 residues.

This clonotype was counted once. CDR3 bases: TGTGCCAGCAGCTCTCCCGGGGCAACGGATTCACCCCTCCACTTT. Translation: CASSSPGATDSPLHF. This chain links TRBV7-9 with TRBJ1-6; D possibly corresponds to TRBD1 (5 bases). The V end lost 4 bases, the J end lost 8 bases, and 15 bases lay between the germline ends. Germline V gene data show CDR1 as SEHNR and CDR2 as FQNEAQ (reference sequence). The CDR3 spans 15 residues.

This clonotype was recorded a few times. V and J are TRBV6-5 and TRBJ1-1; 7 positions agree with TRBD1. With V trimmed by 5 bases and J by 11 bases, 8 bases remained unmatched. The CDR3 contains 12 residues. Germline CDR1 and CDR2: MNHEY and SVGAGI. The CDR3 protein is CASSNTGAVAFF. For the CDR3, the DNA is TGTGCCAGCAGTAACACAGGGGCGGTGGCTTTCTTT.

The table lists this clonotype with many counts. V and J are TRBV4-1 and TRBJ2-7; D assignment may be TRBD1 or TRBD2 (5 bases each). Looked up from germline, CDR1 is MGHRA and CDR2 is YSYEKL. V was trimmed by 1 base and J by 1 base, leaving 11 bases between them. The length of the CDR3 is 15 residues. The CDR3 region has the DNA TGCGCCAGCAGCCAAGGAGGGGCAGCTTCCTACGAGCAGTACTTC. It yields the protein CASSQGGAASYEQYF.

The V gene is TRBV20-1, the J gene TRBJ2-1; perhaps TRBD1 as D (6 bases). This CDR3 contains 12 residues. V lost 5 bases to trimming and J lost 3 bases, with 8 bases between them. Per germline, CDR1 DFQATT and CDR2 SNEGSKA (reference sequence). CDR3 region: CSAPTGYNEQFF. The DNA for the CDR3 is TGCAGTGCTCCGACAGGCTACAATGAGCAGTTCTTC.

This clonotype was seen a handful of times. The CDR3 DNA reads as TGCAGCGTAACAGGGAGCTCCTACGAGCAGTACTTC. This codes for CSVTGSSYEQYF. J is TRBJ2-7 and V is TRBV29-1; D perhaps matches TRBD1 (6 bases). The CDR3 loop spans 12 amino acids. Deletions cut 6 bases from V and 0 bases from J, with 9 bases between. Looked up from germline, CDR1 is SQVTM and CDR2 is ANQGSEA.

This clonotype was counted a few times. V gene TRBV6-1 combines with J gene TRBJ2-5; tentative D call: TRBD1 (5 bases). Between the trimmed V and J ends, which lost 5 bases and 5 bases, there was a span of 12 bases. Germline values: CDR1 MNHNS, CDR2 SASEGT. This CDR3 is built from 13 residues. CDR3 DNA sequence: TGTGCCAGCAGTTATGGCTACAGGGAGACCCAGTACTTC. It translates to CASSYGYRETQYF.

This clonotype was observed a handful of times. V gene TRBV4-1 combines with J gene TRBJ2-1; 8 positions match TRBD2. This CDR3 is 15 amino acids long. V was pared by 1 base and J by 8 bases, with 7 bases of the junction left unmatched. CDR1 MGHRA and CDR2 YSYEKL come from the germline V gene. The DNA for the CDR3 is TGCGCCAGCAGCCAAGGGGGAGGACTAGCTGATGAGCAGTTCTTC. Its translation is CASSQGGGLADEQFF.

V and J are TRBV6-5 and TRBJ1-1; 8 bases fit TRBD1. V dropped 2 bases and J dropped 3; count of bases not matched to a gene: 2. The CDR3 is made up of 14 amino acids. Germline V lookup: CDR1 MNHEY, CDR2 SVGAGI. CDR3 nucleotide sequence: TGTGCCAGCAGTTACCTACAGGGGGACACTGAAGCTTTCTTT. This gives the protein CASSYLQGDTEAFF.

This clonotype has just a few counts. The CDR3 reads CSAGRINEKLFF. The DNA for the CDR3 is TGCAGCGCGGGACGCATTAATGAAAAACTGTTTTTT. V gene TRBV29-1 combines with J gene TRBJ1-4, with a possible D match to TRBD1 (5 bases). Germline V gene lookup returns CDR1 SQVTM and CDR2 ANQGSEA. The CDR3 runs to 12 residues. V was shortened by 7 bases and J by 4 bases, with 10 bases between the two germline ends.

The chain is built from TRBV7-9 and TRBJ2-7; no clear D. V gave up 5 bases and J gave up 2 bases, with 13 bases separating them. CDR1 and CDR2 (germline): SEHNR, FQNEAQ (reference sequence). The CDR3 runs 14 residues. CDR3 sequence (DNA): TGTGCCAGCAGCAGCTGGGCCAAAACCTACGAGCAGTACTTC. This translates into CASSSWAKTYEQYF.

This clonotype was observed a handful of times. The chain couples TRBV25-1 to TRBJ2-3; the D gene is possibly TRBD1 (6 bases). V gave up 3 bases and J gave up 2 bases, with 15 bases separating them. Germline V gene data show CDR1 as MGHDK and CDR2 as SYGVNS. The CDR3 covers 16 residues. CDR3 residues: CASSEDSLSTTDTQYF. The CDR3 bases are TGTGCCAGCAGTGAGGACAGTTTATCCACCACAGATACGCAGTATTTT.

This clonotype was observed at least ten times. The CDR3 region is CASTPPYEQYF. The CDR3 bases are TGTGCCAGCACCCCCCCCTACGAGCAGTACTTC. V is TRBV7-6 and J is TRBJ2-7; D is unresolved. CDR1 and CDR2 (germline): SGHVS, FNYEAQ. The germline V and J ends were trimmed by 7 bases and 2 bases, with 6 bases remaining between them. CDR3 size: 11 residues.

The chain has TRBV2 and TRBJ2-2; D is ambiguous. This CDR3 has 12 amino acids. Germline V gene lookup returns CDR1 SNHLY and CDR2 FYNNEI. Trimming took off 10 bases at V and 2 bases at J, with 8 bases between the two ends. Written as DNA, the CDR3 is TGTGCCAATGGCCTTAACACCGGGGAGCTGTTTTTT. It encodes CANGLNTGELFF. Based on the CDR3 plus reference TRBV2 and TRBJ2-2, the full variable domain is EPEVTQTPSHQVTQMGQEVILRCVPISNHLYFYWYRQILGQKVEFLVSFYNNEISEKSEIFDDQFSVERPDGSNFTLKIRSTKLEDSAMYFCANGLNTGELFFGEGSRLTVL.

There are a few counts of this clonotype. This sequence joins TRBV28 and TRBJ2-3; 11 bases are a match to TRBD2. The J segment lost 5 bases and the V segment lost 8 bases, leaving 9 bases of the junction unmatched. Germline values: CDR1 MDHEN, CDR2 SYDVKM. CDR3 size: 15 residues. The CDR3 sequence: CASGEGTSGQDTQYF. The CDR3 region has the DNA TGTGCCAGCGGGGAAGGGACTAGCGGACAAGATACGCAGTATTTT.

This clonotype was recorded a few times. CDR3 nucleotide sequence: TGTGCCAGCAGCTTATACTCAGCTTCGACCGGGGAGCTGTTTTTT. Translating gives CASSLYSASTGELFF. The chain uses TRBV7-3 and TRBJ2-2; D uncertain. V lost 2 bases and J lost 5, with 12 bases in between. There are 15 residues in the CDR3. CDR1 is SGHTA and CDR2 is FQGTGA in the germline V gene.

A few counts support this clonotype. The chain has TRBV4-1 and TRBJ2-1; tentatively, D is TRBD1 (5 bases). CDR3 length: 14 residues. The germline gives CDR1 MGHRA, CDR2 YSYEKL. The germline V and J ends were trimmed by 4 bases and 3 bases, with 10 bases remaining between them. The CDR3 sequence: CASSRQSGYNEQFF. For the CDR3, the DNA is TGCGCCAGCAGCCGACAGTCTGGCTACAATGAGCAGTTCTTC.

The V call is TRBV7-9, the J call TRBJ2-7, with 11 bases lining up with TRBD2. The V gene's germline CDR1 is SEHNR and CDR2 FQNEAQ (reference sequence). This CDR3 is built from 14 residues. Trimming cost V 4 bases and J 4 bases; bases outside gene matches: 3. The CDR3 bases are TGTGCCAGCAGCTCGACTAGCGGGGATTACGAGCAGTACTTC. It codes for CASSSTSGDYEQYF.

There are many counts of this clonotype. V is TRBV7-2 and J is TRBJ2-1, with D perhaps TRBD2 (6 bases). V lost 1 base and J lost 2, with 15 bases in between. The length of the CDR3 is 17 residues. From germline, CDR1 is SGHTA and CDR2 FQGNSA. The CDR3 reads CASSLGPDGGPYNEQFF. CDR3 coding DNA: TGTGCCAGCAGCTTAGGACCTGACGGGGGACCCTACAATGAGCAGTTCTTC.

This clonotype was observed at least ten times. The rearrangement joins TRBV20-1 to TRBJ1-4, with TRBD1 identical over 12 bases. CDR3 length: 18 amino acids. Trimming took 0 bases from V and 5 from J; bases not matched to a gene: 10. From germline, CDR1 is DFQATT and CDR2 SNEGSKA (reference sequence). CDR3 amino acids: CSARDYGTGGDENEKLFF. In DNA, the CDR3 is TGCAGTGCTAGAGATTACGGGACAGGGGGCGATGAGAATGAAAAACTGTTTTTT.

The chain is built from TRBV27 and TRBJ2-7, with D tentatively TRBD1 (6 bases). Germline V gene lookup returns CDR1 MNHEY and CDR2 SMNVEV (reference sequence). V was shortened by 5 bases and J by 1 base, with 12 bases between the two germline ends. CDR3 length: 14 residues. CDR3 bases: TGTGCCAGCAGTACCTCGACAGGTTCCTACGAGCAGTACTTC. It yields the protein CASSTSTGSYEQYF.

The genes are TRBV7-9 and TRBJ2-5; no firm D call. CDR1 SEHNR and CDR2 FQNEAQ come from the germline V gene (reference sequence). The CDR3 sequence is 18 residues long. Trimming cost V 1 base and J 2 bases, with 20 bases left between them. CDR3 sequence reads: CASSLGFGGRGLQETQYF. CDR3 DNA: TGTGCCAGCAGCTTAGGTTTTGGCGGCCGCGGCCTACAAGAGACCCAGTACTTC.

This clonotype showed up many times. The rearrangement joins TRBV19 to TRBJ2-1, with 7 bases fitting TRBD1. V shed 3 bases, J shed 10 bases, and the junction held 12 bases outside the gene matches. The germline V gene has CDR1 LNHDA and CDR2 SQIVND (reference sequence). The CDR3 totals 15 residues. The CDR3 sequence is CASSILDLGGSEQFF. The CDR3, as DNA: TGTGCCAGTAGTATTTTGGACTTAGGGGGCTCCGAGCAGTTCTTC.

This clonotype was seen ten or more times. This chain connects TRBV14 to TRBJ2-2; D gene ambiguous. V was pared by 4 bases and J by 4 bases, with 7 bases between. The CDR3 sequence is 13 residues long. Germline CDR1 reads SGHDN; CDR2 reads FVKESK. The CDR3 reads CASSLHPTGELFF. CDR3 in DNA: TGTGCCAGCAGCCTACATCCCACCGGGGAGCTGTTTTTT.

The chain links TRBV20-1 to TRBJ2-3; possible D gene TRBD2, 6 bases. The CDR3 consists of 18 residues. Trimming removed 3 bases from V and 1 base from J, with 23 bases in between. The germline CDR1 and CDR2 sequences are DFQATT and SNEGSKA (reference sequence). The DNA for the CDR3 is TGCAGTGCTAGGGGAGTGAGACTAGGATCGAGTGGCACAGATACGCAGTATTTT. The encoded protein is CSARGVRLGSSGTDTQYF.